What follows describes a single T cell receptor (beta chain). The entry originates in a study of blood T cell repertoires in COVID-19. Study at large: From the United States, Italy and Spain came samples of acute and convalescent COVID-19. The cDNA or gDNA used as material had been derived from T cells, B-cell-depleted T cells, or PBMCs.

Original handling: Reference gene primer amplification yielded estimated nucleated cell counts. Measured with immunoSEQ multiplex PCR; TCRdb has only the in-frame clones, and not every one. The V and J calls and clone size come from that table; D and trimming were worked out from the DNA. The sample yields roughly 68,000 clones, about nine tenths seen once. Trimming removed 0 bases from V and 4 bases from J, with 9 bases in between. Germline loops: CDR1 GTSNPN, CDR2 SVGIG (reference sequence). The CDR3 is made up of 13 amino acids. The TCR sequence derives from a woman in her 70s with acute or convalescent COVID-19. The sample taken for sequencing was peripheral blood. The rearrangement joins TRBV30 to TRBJ1-1, with D unresolved. The CDR3 here is CAWSVQLGTEAFF. For the CDR3, the DNA is TGTGCCTGGAGTGTACAGCTCGGCACTGAAGCTTTCTTT.